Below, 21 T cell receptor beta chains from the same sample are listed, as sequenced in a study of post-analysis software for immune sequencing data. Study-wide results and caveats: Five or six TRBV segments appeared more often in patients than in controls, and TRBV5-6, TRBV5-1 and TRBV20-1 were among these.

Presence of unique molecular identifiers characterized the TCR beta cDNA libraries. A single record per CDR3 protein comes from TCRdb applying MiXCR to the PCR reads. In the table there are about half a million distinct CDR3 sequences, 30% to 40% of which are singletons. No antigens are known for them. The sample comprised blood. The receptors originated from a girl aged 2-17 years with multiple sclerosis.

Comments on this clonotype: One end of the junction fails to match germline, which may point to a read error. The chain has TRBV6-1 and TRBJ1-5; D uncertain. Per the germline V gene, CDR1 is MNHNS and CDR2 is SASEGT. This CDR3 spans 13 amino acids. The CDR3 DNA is TGTGCCGGCAGGAGGGATAGCAATCAGCCCCAGCATTTT. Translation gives CAGRRDSNQPQHF.

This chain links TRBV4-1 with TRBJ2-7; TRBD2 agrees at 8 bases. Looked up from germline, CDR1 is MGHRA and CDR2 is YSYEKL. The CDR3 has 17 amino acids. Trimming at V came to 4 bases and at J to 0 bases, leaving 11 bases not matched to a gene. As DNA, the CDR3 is TGCGCCAGCAGCCTCCTTGTTGGGCGGGGGGTCTCCTACGAGCAGTACTTC. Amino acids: CASSLLVGRGVSYEQYF.

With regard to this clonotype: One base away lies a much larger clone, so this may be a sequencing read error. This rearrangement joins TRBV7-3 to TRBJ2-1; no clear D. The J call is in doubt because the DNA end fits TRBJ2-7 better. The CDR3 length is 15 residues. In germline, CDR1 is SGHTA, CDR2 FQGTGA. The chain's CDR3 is CASSSAVESYNEQYF. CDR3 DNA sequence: TGTGCCAGCAGCTCCGCCGTCGAGTCCTACAATGAGCAGTACTTC.

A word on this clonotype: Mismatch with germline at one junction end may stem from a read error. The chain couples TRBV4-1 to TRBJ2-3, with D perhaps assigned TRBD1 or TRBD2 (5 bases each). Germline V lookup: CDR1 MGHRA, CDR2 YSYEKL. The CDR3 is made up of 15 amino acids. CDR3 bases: TGCGCCAGCAGGCAAGAGGGGCAGCGCACAGATACGCAGTATTTT. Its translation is CASRQEGQRTDTQYF.

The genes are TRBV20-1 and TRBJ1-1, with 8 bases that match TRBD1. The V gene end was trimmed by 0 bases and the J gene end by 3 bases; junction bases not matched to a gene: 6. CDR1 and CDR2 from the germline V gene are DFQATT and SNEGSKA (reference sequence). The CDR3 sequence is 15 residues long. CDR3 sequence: CSARDKQGAYTEAFF. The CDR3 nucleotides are TGCAGTGCTAGAGATAAGCAGGGGGCCTACACTGAAGCTTTCTTT.

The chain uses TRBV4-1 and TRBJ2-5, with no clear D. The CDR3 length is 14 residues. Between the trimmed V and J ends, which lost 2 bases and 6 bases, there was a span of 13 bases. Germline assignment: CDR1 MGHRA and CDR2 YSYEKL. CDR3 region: CASSQWTDDKTQYF. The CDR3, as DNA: TGCGCCAGCAGCCAATGGACCGACGACAAGACCCAGTACTTC.

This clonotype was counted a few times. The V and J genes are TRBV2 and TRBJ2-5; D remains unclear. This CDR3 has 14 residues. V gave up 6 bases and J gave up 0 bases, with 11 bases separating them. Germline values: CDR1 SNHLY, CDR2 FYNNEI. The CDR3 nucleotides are TGTGCCAGCAGGGAAACCGGATACCAAGAGACCCAGTACTTC. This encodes CASRETGYQETQYF.

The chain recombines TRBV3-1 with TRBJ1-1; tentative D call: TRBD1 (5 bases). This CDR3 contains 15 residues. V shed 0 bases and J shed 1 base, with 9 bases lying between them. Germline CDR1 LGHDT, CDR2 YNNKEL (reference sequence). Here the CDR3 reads CASSQDLRANTEAFF. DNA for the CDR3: TGTGCCAGCAGCCAAGATCTCAGGGCGAACACTGAAGCTTTCTTT.

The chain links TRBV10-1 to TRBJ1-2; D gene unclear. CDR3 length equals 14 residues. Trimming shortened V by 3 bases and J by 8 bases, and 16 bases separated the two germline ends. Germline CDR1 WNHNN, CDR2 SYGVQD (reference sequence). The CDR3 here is CASSDSLEAEGYTF. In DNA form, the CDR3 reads TGCGCCAGCAGTGATTCTCTTGAGGCTGAGGGCTACACCTTC.

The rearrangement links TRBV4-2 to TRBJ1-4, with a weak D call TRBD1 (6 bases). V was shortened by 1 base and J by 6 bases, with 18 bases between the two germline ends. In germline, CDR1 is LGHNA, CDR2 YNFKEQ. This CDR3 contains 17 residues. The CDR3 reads CASSQALTGTLDEKLFF. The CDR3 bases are TGTGCCAGCAGCCAAGCCCTTACCGGGACACTTGATGAAAAACTGTTTTTT.

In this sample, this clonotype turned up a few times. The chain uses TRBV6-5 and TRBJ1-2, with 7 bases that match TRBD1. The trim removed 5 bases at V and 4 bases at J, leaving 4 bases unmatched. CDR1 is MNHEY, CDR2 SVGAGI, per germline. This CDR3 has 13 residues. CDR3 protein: CASSTGVPYGYTF. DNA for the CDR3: TGTGCCAGCAGTACAGGGGTTCCCTATGGCTACACCTTC.

In DNA, the CDR3 is TGCGCCAGCAGGTGGACGGAATCAGGGAATTATGGCTACACCTTC. Its protein is CASRWTESGNYGYTF. This chain uses TRBV5-1 with TRBJ1-2; TRBD1 is a possible D gene (5 bases). Between the trimmed V and J ends, which lost 5 bases and 5 bases, there was a span of 19 bases. The CDR3 is 15 residues long. Germline V gene data show CDR1 as SGHRS and CDR2 as YFSETQ.

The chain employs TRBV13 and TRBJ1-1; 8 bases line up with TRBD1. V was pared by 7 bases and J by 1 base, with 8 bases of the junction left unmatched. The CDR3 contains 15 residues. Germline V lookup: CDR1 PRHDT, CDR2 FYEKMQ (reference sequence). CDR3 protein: CASNRDRLSNTEAFF. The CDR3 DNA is TGTGCCAGCAACCGGGACAGGCTCTCGAACACTGAAGCTTTCTTT.

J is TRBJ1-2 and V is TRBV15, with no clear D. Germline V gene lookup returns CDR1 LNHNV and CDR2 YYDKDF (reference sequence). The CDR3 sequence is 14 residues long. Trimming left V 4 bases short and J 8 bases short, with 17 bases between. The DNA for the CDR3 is TGTGCCACCAGCAACGTGCAGGCCCTAGGGGGCTACACCTTC. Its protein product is CATSNVQALGGYTF.

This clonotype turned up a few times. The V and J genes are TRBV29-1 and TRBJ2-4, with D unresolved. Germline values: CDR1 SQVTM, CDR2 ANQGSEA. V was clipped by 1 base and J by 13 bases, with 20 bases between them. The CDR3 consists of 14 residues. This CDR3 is CSVEGKEASVSQYF. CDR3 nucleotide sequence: TGCAGCGTTGAAGGAAAGGAAGCAAGTGTGTCCCAGTACTTC.

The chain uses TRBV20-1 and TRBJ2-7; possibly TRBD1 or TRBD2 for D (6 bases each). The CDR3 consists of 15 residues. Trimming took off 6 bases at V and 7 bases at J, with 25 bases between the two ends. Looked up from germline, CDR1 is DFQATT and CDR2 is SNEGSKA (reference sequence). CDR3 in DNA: TGCAGTGCCCCCAAGGGGGGTGGGATGTCTCGGGAGCAGTACTTC. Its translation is CSAPKGGGMSREQYF.

The CDR3 reads CASSQADRDGNQPQHF. DNA of the CDR3: TGTGCCAGCAGCCAAGCGGACAGGGATGGTAATCAGCCCCAGCATTTT. The chain couples TRBV3-1 to TRBJ1-5, with 8 bases that match TRBD1. Looked up from germline, CDR1 is LGHDT and CDR2 is YNNKEL (reference sequence). The V segment lost 1 base and the J segment 4 bases; nucleotides outside the gene matches: 6. CDR3 length equals 16 residues.

CDR3 nucleotide sequence: TGTGCCAGCTCACCACGGGAACCCGGGACTAGCGGGGACACAGATACGCAGCATTTT. It specifies CASSPREPGTSGDTDTQHF. The gene calls are TRBV18 and TRBJ2-3, with a tentative D call TRBD1 (6 bases). The closer fit of TRBJ1-5 to the DNA end suggests the J call may be wrong. In germline, CDR1 is KGHSH, CDR2 LQKENI. The CDR3 runs to 19 residues.

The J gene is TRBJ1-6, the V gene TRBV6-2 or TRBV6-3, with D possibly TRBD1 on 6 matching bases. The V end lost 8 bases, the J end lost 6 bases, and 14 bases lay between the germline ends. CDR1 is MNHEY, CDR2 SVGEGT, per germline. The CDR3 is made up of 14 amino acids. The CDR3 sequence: CASDRDTGNSPLHF. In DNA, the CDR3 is TGTGCCAGCGACCGGGACACGGGTAATTCACCCCTCCACTTT.

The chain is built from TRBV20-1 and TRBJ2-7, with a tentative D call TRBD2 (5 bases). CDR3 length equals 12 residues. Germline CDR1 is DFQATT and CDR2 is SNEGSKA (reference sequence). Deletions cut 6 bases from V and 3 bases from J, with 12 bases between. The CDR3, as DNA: TGCAGTGCCGAGACTACCCTCTACGAGCAGTACTTC. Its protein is CSAETTLYEQYF.

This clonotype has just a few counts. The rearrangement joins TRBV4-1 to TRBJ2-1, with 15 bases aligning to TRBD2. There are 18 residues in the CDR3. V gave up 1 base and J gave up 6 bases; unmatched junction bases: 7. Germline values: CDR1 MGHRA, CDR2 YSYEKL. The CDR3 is CASSQGGLAGGPGNEQFF. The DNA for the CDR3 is TGCGCCAGCAGCCAAGGCGGACTAGCGGGGGGGCCCGGCAATGAGCAGTTCTTC.